This T cell receptor (beta chain) was retrieved from a study of T-cell memory formation after mild COVID-19. Whole-study results and caveats: CD4/CD8 balance held among clones contracting day 15 to 85, and later expanders leaned CD4+. Clones that contracted clustered mainly in CM and EM if CD4+ and in EMRA if CD8+.

This clonotype was observed a few times. What it binds is unknown. Per the germline V gene, CDR1 is SEHNR and CDR2 is FQNEAQ (reference sequence). The junction had 7 bases not matched to a gene; V was cut back by 5 bases and J by 4 bases. The CDR3 covers 16 residues. TCRdb recomputed calls from the 5' RACE reads with MiXCR, one row per CDR3 protein. Among 400,000 to 500,000 distinct CDR3 sequences listed, about 24% were seen once. V and J are TRBV7-9 and TRBJ2-3; 12 nucleotides line up with TRBD2. The clonotype comes from an adult woman who had mild COVID-19 (a few samples of this study predate the infection). Cell type and time point are not known. Sequencing used PBMCs or a T cell subset sorted from them (not recorded which). The CDR3: CASSLLAGGKSDTQYF. The CDR3 bases are TGTGCCAGCAGCCTCCTAGCGGGGGGGAAATCAGATACGCAGTATTTT.